This entry lists 27 T cell receptor beta chains sequenced from one sample in a study of cytomegalovirus exposure and HLA in healthy donors. This PCR relied on a set of 60 Vbeta primers and 13 Jbeta primers. Clones were sequenced by immunoSEQ multiplex PCR, and TCRdb holds only the in-frame ones, with some missing. The repertoire holds over 200,000 clones, with roughly 91% as singletons. Material: PBMCs. All receptors come from a woman younger than 30 in good health and CMV-seronegative.

Written as DNA, the CDR3 is TGTGCCAGCAGCCTGGGACTAGCCCTCGGCAATGAGCAGTTCTTC. This sequence encodes CASSLGLALGNEQFF. The chain joins TRBV5-6 to TRBJ2-1, with 9 bases identical to TRBD2. V trimming: 4 bases; J trimming: 6 bases; junction bases outside the gene matches: 8. Germline CDR1 is SGHDT and CDR2 is YYEEEE. This CDR3 has 15 residues.

This chain uses TRBV4-1 with TRBJ2-7, with D possibly TRBD2 on 5 matching bases. Germline V gives CDR1 MGHRA, CDR2 YSYEKL. The CDR3 is 15 residues long. V was cut by 2 bases and J by 0 bases, with 11 bases left in between. The CDR3 spells CASSQLGLPSYEQYF. In nucleotides, the CDR3 is TGCGCCAGCAGCCAACTCGGACTGCCCTCCTACGAGCAGTACTTC.

V usage is TRBV5-1 and J usage is TRBJ1-1, with D possibly TRBD1 on 6 matching bases. Germline lookup yields CDR1 SGHRS and CDR2 YFSETQ. This CDR3 spans 14 amino acids. V lost 5 bases, J lost 1 base, and 12 bases lay in between. DNA for the CDR3: TGCGCCAGCAGTGCAGGGGCGCCGAACACTGAAGCTTTCTTT. It codes for CASSAGAPNTEAFF.

V usage is TRBV4-2 and J usage is TRBJ2-5; 9 bases are a match to TRBD2. V lost 0 bases and J lost 5; bases outside the gene matches: 7. The CDR3 extends over 16 amino acids. CDR1 is LGHNA and CDR2 is YNFKEQ in the germline V gene. CDR3 region: CASSQDLGGGAETQYF. CDR3 nucleotides: TGTGCCAGCAGCCAAGATCTGGGCGGGGGGGCCGAGACCCAGTACTTC.

The chain uses TRBV5-1 and TRBJ2-7; TRBD1 might be the D (6 bases). The germline V gene encodes CDR1 SGHRS and CDR2 YFSETQ. The CDR3 runs to 15 residues. V was cut by 0 bases and J by 1 base, with 11 bases left in between. CDR3 nucleotides: TGCGCCAGCAGCTTGGGGACAGCGGCATCCTACGAGCAGTACTTC. It yields the protein CASSLGTAASYEQYF.

This clone has only one observation. The V gene is TRBV7-9, the J gene TRBJ2-5; a weak D match, TRBD1 (6 bases). Deletions cut 2 bases from V and 2 bases from J, with 12 bases between. Germline values: CDR1 SEHNR, CDR2 FQNEAQ (reference sequence). The CDR3 consists of 15 residues. CDR3 coding DNA: TGTGCCAGCAGCTTACTTTGGGACATTCAAGAGACCCAGTACTTC. It encodes CASSLLWDIQETQYF. The variable domain in full, with the rest retrieved from reference TRBV7-9 and TRBJ2-5, is DTGVSQNPRHKITKRGQNVTFRCDPISEHNRLYWYRQTLGQGPEFLTYFQNEAQLEKSRLLSDRFSAERPKGSFSTLEIQRTEQGDSAMYLCASSLLWDIQETQYFGPGTRLLVL.

This rearrangement joins TRBV18 to TRBJ1-1; D possibly corresponds to TRBD1 (5 bases). The CDR3 runs 14 residues. The germline CDR1 and CDR2 sequences are KGHSH and LQKENI. Trimming took 2 bases from V and 5 from J, leaving 12 bases between them. CDR3 loop: CASSPGQGQTEAFF. CDR3 DNA sequence: TGTGCCAGCTCACCAGGACAAGGTCAGACTGAAGCTTTCTTT.

As DNA, the CDR3 is TGCGCCAGCAGCTGGACTTTGGGGGGAGGGAACACTGAAGCTTTCTTT. It yields the protein CASSWTLGGGNTEAFF. This chain links TRBV5-1 with TRBJ1-1, with D perhaps TRBD1 (5 bases). Trimming cost V 3 bases and J 1 base, with 16 bases left between them. This CDR3 spans 16 amino acids. The V gene's germline CDR1 is SGHRS and CDR2 YFSETQ.

The chain links TRBV11-2 to TRBJ2-7; 9 bases align to TRBD2. V was clipped by 8 bases and J by 3 bases; unmatched bases: 5. The CDR3 has 13 amino acids. Germline V CDR1 and CDR2: SGHAT, FQNNGV. Here the CDR3 reads CASSAGGRYEQYF. The CDR3 coding sequence is TGTGCCAGCTCAGCGGGGGGACGCTACGAGCAGTACTTC.

This clone has a single count. This chain joins TRBV18 and TRBJ2-6; no definite D call. Looked up from germline, CDR1 is KGHSH and CDR2 is LQKENI. The CDR3 is made up of 16 amino acids. Deletions cut 2 bases from V and 0 bases from J, with 8 bases between. CDR3 loop: CASSPLSSSGANVLTF. Here the CDR3 DNA reads TGTGCCAGCTCACCATTATCCAGCTCTGGGGCCAACGTCCTGACTTTC.

This chain joins TRBV5-3 and TRBJ2-1; 11 nucleotides match TRBD2. TRBV5-3 qualifies as an ORF whose function is uncertain. With V trimmed by 4 bases and J by 5 bases, 2 bases remained unmatched. This CDR3 region has 14 residues. The CDR3 sequence is CARSMGLADNEQFF. The CDR3 nucleotides read TGTGCCAGAAGCATGGGACTAGCGGACAATGAGCAGTTCTTC.

V gene TRBV4-1 combines with J gene TRBJ1-1, with 10 bases that match TRBD1. Germline V gene data show CDR1 as MGHRA and CDR2 as YSYEKL. The J segment lost 8 bases and the V segment lost 4 bases, leaving 10 bases of the junction unmatched. This CDR3 comprises 15 residues. CDR3: CASSRSGTGEKEAFF. The CDR3 coding sequence is TGCGCCAGCAGCCGATCGGGGACAGGGGAAAAGGAAGCTTTCTTT.

The chain has TRBV29-1 and TRBJ2-7; 11 nucleotides agree with TRBD1. CDR3 length equals 14 residues. The junction had 9 bases not matched to a gene; V was cut back by 4 bases and J by 7 bases. The germline V gene has CDR1 SQVTM and CDR2 ANQGSEA. CDR3 amino acids: CSVVWTGGLDEQYF. The CDR3 DNA sequence: TGCAGCGTTGTCTGGACAGGGGGCTTGGATGAGCAGTACTTC.

As regards this clone: Other DNA sequences from this sample encode an identical CDR3 as well. The V gene is TRBV19, the J gene TRBJ1-2, with 7 positions matching TRBD1. The CDR3 sequence is 14 residues long. Germline CDR1 is LNHDA and CDR2 is SQIVND (reference sequence). The trim removed 5 bases at V and 4 bases at J, leaving 7 bases unmatched. CDR3 sequence reads: CASSPSDRLYGYTF. The DNA for the CDR3 is TGTGCCAGTAGTCCCTCGGACAGGCTCTATGGCTACACCTTC.

The chain links TRBV5-8 to TRBJ1-2; 10 nucleotides line up with TRBD1. With V trimmed by 1 base and J by 4 bases, 10 bases remained unmatched. In germline, CDR1 is SGHTS, CDR2 YDEGEE. The CDR3 length is 17 residues. CDR3 DNA: TGTGCCAGCAGCTTGAAAGAGAGGGACAGGGGTTTCTATGGCTACACCTTC. Translated, it gives CASSLKERDRGFYGYTF.

The chain has TRBV19 and TRBJ1-2, with TRBD1 matching 7 bases. The V segment lost 4 bases and the J segment 4 bases; nucleotides outside the gene matches: 6. CDR1 and CDR2 (germline): LNHDA, SQIVND (reference sequence). This CDR3 spans 14 amino acids. The DNA of the CDR3 is TGTGCCAGTAGTACGCAACAGGGGACCTATGGCTACACCTTC. It encodes CASSTQQGTYGYTF.

The genes are TRBV5-1 and TRBJ1-2; 7 bases match TRBD1. Germline V gene sequence: CDR1 SGHRS, CDR2 YFSETQ. The V and J ends lost 2 bases and 6 bases, in that order; junction bases with no gene match: 10. The CDR3 extends over 15 amino acids. The DNA for the CDR3 is TGCGCCAGCAGCTTTGGGACAGTTCGGCGGGATGGCTACACCTTC. It encodes CASSFGTVRRDGYTF.

The CDR3 DNA reads as TGCAGCGTTGACGGGGGGATTTCACTGGATACGCAGTATTTT. Translated, it gives CSVDGGISLDTQYF. This chain links TRBV29-1 with TRBJ2-3; TRBD2 matches at 7 bases. The CDR3 is made up of 14 amino acids. Germline CDR1 reads SQVTM; CDR2 reads ANQGSEA. Losses at the gene ends were 3 bases for V and 6 bases for J; bases not matched to a gene: 9.

This clone showed up just a few times. V gene TRBV30 combines with J gene TRBJ1-1, with 7 bases aligning to TRBD1. The V gene's germline CDR1 is GTSNPN and CDR2 SVGIG (reference sequence). CDR3 size: 12 residues. V lost 1 base and J lost 11; bases outside the gene matches: 7. CDR3 amino acids: CAWSGSTGVAFF. The DNA of the CDR3 is TGTGCCTGGAGTGGCTCAACAGGGGTGGCTTTCTTT.

V usage is TRBV5-1 and J usage is TRBJ2-1, with 11 bases that match TRBD2. Per the germline V gene, CDR1 is SGHRS and CDR2 is YFSETQ. This CDR3 contains 17 residues. V lost 1 base, J lost 9 bases, and 12 bases stayed unmatched. The CDR3, as DNA: TGCGCCAGCAGCTTGTCTCCGCTACTAGCGGGAGCTGGTGAGCAGTTCTTC. Translation gives CASSLSPLLAGAGEQFF. Supplemented by reference TRBV5-1 and TRBJ2-1, the full variable domain reads KAGVTQTPRYLIKTRGQQVTLSCSPISGHRSVSWYQQTPGQGLQFLFEYFSETQRNKGNFPGRFSGRQFSNSRSEMNVSTLELGDSALYLCASSLSPLLAGAGEQFFGPGTRLTVL.

This chain uses TRBV27 with TRBJ2-7; D possibly corresponds to TRBD1 (6 bases). The germline V gene has CDR1 MNHEY and CDR2 SMNVEV (reference sequence). There are 14 residues in the CDR3. Trimming took off 6 bases at V and 0 bases at J, with 12 bases between the two ends. CDR3 in amino acids: CASSRDTSSYEQYF. The CDR3 nucleotides read TGTGCCAGCAGCCGGGACACGAGCTCCTACGAGCAGTACTTC.

With respect to this clone: One end of the junction does not line up with germline, which may come from a read error. V usage is TRBV7-9 and J usage is TRBJ2-2, with D uncertain. This CDR3 is built from 12 residues. CDR1 and CDR2 (germline): SEHNR, FQNEAQ (reference sequence). DNA of the CDR3: TGTGCCATCAGCGAGAGTACCGGGGAGCTGTTTTTT. Translation gives CAISESTGELFF. Based on the CDR3 plus reference TRBV7-9 and TRBJ2-2, the full variable domain is DTGVSQNPRHKITKRGQNVTFRCDPISEHNRLYWYRQTLGQGPEFLTYFQNEAQLEKSRLLSDRFSAERPKGSFSTLEIQRTEQGDSAMYLCAISESTGELFFGEGSRLTVL.

V and J are TRBV27 and TRBJ1-1; D is ambiguous. The V end lost 2 bases, the J end lost 3 bases, and 13 bases lay between the germline ends. Germline V gives CDR1 MNHEY, CDR2 SMNVEV (reference sequence). CDR3 length: 15 amino acids. CDR3: CASSLIRSMDTEAFF. The DNA of the CDR3 is TGTGCCAGCAGTTTAATTCGGAGTATGGACACTGAAGCTTTCTTT.

This rearrangement joins TRBV7-2 to TRBJ2-7; TRBD2 might be the D (6 bases). The CDR3 contains 16 residues. V shed 5 bases and J shed 4 bases, with 21 bases lying between them. Germline V gene data show CDR1 as SGHTA and CDR2 as FQGNSA. The CDR3 protein is CASSIRTVGSPYEQYF. The CDR3 bases are TGTGCCAGCAGCATCAGGACGGTCGGGAGCCCATACGAGCAGTACTTC.

The CDR3 region has the DNA TGTGCCAGTAGTAGGCGACAGCAAAATAGCAATCAGCCCCAGCATTTT. It codes for CASSRRQQNSNQPQHF. V gene TRBV19 combines with J gene TRBJ1-5, with a weak D call TRBD1 (5 bases). The CDR3 sequence is 16 residues long. Germline V lookup: CDR1 LNHDA, CDR2 SQIVND (reference sequence). Trimming left V 4 bases short and J 0 bases short, with 13 bases between.

This clone was picked up one time. The chain links TRBV5-4 to TRBJ2-5; 9 positions match TRBD2. This CDR3 region has 14 residues. The V gene's germline CDR1 is SGHNT and CDR2 YYREEE (reference sequence). V gave up 4 bases and J gave up 3 bases; unmatched junction bases: 4. CDR3 DNA: TGTGCCAGCAGCGGTGGACTAGCGAAAGAGACCCAGTACTTC. It specifies CASSGGLAKETQYF.

The chain recombines TRBV4-3 with TRBJ2-1, with TRBD2 as a possible D gene (6 bases). Per germline, CDR1 LGHNA and CDR2 YSLEER. The CDR3 sequence is 17 residues long. Deletions cut 1 base from V and 4 bases from J, with 17 bases between. The CDR3 reads CASSQATSGTLYNEQFF. The CDR3 DNA sequence: TGCGCCAGCAGCCAAGCCACCTCCGGGACTCTATACAATGAGCAGTTCTTC.